The rows below give T cell receptor beta chains drawn from one sample of a study of T cells in Graves' hyperthyroidism and ophthalmopathy. Each CDR3 protein gets one entry after TCRdb re-called the multiplex PCR reads with MiXCR. Of around 620,000 distinct CDR3 sequences listed, 16% were seen once; the top ten hold less than 4.5%. Sequenced: blood. All receptors come from a woman aged 30 to 39 with Graves' hyperthyroidism. Both conserved end residues are part of each CDR3. D genes are given only for firm matches. Where a row states a size, it is once, few, many or the class of an expanded clone; other rows omit it.

DNA: TGCGCCAGCAGTGAGTTTGGGACAGGGGCTTCCCACGAGCAGTACTTC; CDR3: CASSEFGTGASHEQYF; V: TRBV10-1; length: 16; size: many; J: TRBJ2-7; D: TRBD1
DNA: TGCAGTGCATACGGGACAGAGAAGGGTGAAAAACTGTTTTTT; CDR3: CSAYGTEKGEKLFF; V: TRBV20-1; length: 14; size: few; J: TRBJ1-4; D: TRBD1
DNA: TGCGCCAGCAGCTTGGTCTCAGGGGGCCGCTACGAGCAGTACTTC; CDR3: CASSLVSGGRYEQYF; V: TRBV5-1; length: 15; size: many; J: TRBJ2-7; D: TRBD1
DNA: TGTGCCAGCAGATTAGACAGGATGAACACCGGGGAGCTGTTTTTT; CDR3: CASRLDRMNTGELFF; V: TRBV6-1; length: 15; size: -; J: TRBJ2-2; D: -
DNA: TGTGCCAGCAGCTTGATGGTAGCGAAGGGCAATGAGCAGTTCTTC; CDR3: CASSLMVAKGNEQFF; V: TRBV5-6; length: 15; size: -; J: TRBJ2-1; D: -
DNA: TGTGCCTCCAGCAGCCAGGGGGCGATAAGCTCCGATACGCAGTATTTT; CDR3: CASSSQGAISSDTQYF; V: TRBV2; length: 16; size: many; J: TRBJ2-3; D: TRBD1
DNA: TGCGCCAGCAGTCAGATAGGACAGGGGAACACTGAAGCTTTCTTT; CDR3: CASSQIGQGNTEAFF; V: TRBV5-1; length: 15; size: few; J: TRBJ1-1; D: TRBD1
DNA: TGTGCCAGCAGTTCCCGGGACGGGGTGGGGGAAAACACTGAAGCTTTCTTT; CDR3: CASSSRDGVGENTEAFF; V: TRBV6-1; length: 17; size: -; J: TRBJ1-1; D: -
DNA: TGTGCCACCAGTGATTGGCCTTTGGACAGGGCCACCGGGGAGCTGTTTTTT; CDR3: CATSDWPLDRATGELFF; V: TRBV24-1; length: 17; size: -; J: TRBJ2-2; D: TRBD1
DNA: TGTGCCACCAGATCTAGCGGGAGAGCATACGAGCAGTACTTC; CDR3: CATRSSGRAYEQYF; V: TRBV6-2/TRBV6-3; length: 14; size: many; J: TRBJ2-7; D: TRBD2
DNA: TGTGCCAGTAGTATGGAGATTTCGATGAACACTGAAGCTTTCTTT; CDR3: CASSMEISMNTEAFF; V: TRBV19; length: 15; size: -; J: TRBJ1-1; D: -
DNA: TGTGCCAGCAGTCTGATGCAGGGGCTCACTGAAGCTTTCTTT; CDR3: CASSLMQGLTEAFF; V: TRBV28; length: 14; size: many; J: TRBJ1-1; D: -
DNA: TGTGCCAGCAGTTTAGGGGCAGGGACTGAGCAGTTCTTC; CDR3: CASSLGAGTEQFF; V: TRBV28; length: 13; size: few; J: TRBJ2-1; D: -
DNA: TGTGCCAGCAGTTACTCCACAGACTTGAACACTGAAGCTTTCTTT; CDR3: CASSYSTDLNTEAFF; V: TRBV6-6; length: 15; size: many; J: TRBJ1-1; D: -
DNA: TGTGCCAGCAGCCCCGGACGATGGGATGAGCAGTTCTTC; CDR3: CASSPGRWDEQFF; V: TRBV7-6; length: 13; size: -; J: TRBJ2-1; D: -
DNA: TGTGCCACCAGCAGAGCGGGGGGTAATTACAATGAGCAGTTCTTC; CDR3: CATSRAGGNYNEQFF; V: TRBV15; length: 15; size: -; J: TRBJ2-1; D: TRBD2
DNA: TGTGCCAGCAGCCCCGGGGCGGATCCCTACGAGCAGTACTTC; CDR3: CASSPGADPYEQYF; V: TRBV11-2; length: 14; size: many; J: TRBJ2-7; D: -
DNA: TGTGCCAGTACCACGGCAAGGGCGGGCACCGGGGAGCTGTTTTTT; CDR3: CASTTARAGTGELFF; V: TRBV19; length: 15; size: -; J: TRBJ2-2; D: -
DNA: TGTGCCAGCAGTTCTGGGCAAGGGGTATATTACGAGCAGTACTTC; CDR3: CASSSGQGVYYEQYF; V: TRBV28; length: 15; size: many; J: TRBJ2-7; D: -
DNA: TGTGCCTGGAGTGTATCTCAAAATTCACCCCTCCACTTT; CDR3: CAWSVSQNSPLHF; V: TRBV30; length: 13; size: few; J: TRBJ1-6; D: -
DNA: TGTGCCAGTAGTATAGTCCAGGGGGGGGGATACAATGAGCAGTTCTTC; CDR3: CASSIVQGGGYNEQFF; V: TRBV19; length: 16; size: few; J: TRBJ2-1; D: -
DNA: TGCGCCAGCAGTTTCTCCCACGCTAGCGGGCGATTCAAGAACACCGGGGAGCTGTTTTTT; CDR3: CASSFSHASGRFKNTGELFF; V: TRBV5-1; length: 20; size: few; J: TRBJ2-2; D: TRBD2
DNA: TGTGCCAGCAGTCACTCGGTGGGATCCACATCCTACGAGCAGTACTTC; CDR3: CASSHSVGSTSYEQYF; V: TRBV6-1; length: 16; size: many; J: TRBJ2-7; D: -
DNA: TGTGCCAGTAGACTAGCGGGAGGATCCTTCTACGAGCAGTACTTC; CDR3: CASRLAGGSFYEQYF; V: TRBV27; length: 15; size: few; J: TRBJ2-7; D: TRBD2
DNA: TGTGCCTTCTGGGTAGGGGGGGAGCTGTTTTTT; CDR3: CAFWVGGELFF; V: TRBV30; length: 11; size: many; J: TRBJ2-2; D: -
DNA: TGTGCCTGGAGTCCTATAGCAGTTAACACCGGGGAGCTGTTTTTT; CDR3: CAWSPIAVNTGELFF; V: TRBV30; length: 15; size: many; J: TRBJ2-2; D: -
DNA: TGTGCCAGTAGTTCGTACAATCAGCCCCAGCATTTT; CDR3: CASSSYNQPQHF; V: TRBV19; length: 12; size: few; J: TRBJ1-5; D: -
DNA: TGTGCCAGCAGGTTGGGGCAGTTCGACACAGATACGCAGTATTTT; CDR3: CASRLGQFDTDTQYF; V: TRBV7-9; length: 15; size: many; J: TRBJ2-3; D: -
DNA: TGTGCCATTCGTTGGGCGGGAGATACGCAGTATTTT; CDR3: CAIRWAGDTQYF; V: TRBV6-1; length: 12; size: -; J: TRBJ2-3; D: -
DNA: TGTGCCAGCAGTTTTTTCTCAGGGGGCGGCTACACCTTC; CDR3: CASSFFSGGGYTF; V: TRBV28; length: 13; size: -; J: TRBJ1-2; D: TRBD1
DNA: TGTACCAGCTCCAGAGGACAGCCCCAGCATTTT; CDR3: CTSSRGQPQHF; V: TRBV6-2/TRBV6-3; length: 11; size: few; J: TRBJ1-5; D: -
DNA: TGCAGTGCTGGGCCTTTAGCGGGAACAAACAATGAGCAGCTCTTC; CDR3: CSAGPLAGTNNEQLF; V: TRBV20-1; length: 15; size: -; J: TRBJ2-1; D: TRBD2
DNA: TGCAGTGCTAGAGATCCGGAAAGGGGAGCGGGAGGGCTCAACTACAATGAGCAGTTCTTC; CDR3: CSARDPERGAGGLNYNEQFF; V: TRBV20-1; length: 20; size: -; J: TRBJ2-1; D: TRBD2
DNA: TGTGCCAGTACCAGTACCGGGGAGCTGTTTTTT; CDR3: CASTSTGELFF; V: TRBV19; length: 11; size: -; J: TRBJ2-2; D: -
DNA: TGCGCCAGCAGCTCCCAACTACTAGCGGGGGCCTACGAGCAGTACTTC; CDR3: CASSSQLLAGAYEQYF; V: TRBV5-1; length: 16; size: many; J: TRBJ2-7; D: TRBD2
DNA: TGTGCCAGTGGGAGGGGTTTAACTGAAGCTTTCTTT; CDR3: CASGRGLTEAFF; V: TRBV19; length: 12; size: -; J: TRBJ1-1; D: -
DNA: TGTGCCAGCAGTAAGGCCAGCGAAAATTCACCCCTCCACTTT; CDR3: CASSKASENSPLHF; V: TRBV6-1; length: 14; size: -; J: TRBJ1-6; D: -
DNA: TGTGCCAGCAGCTTTGATAGGGCCAGCTCTGGGGCCAACGTCCTGACTTTC; CDR3: CASSFDRASSGANVLTF; V: TRBV7-8; length: 17; size: few; J: TRBJ2-6; D: -
DNA: TGTGCCAGCAGTCCGACTGCAGACATTCAGTACTTC; CDR3: CASSPTADIQYF; V: TRBV4-2; length: 12; size: -; J: TRBJ2-4; D: -
DNA: TGTGCCAGCAGCTTATCCATGAACACTGAAGCTTTCTTT; CDR3: CASSLSMNTEAFF; V: TRBV7-2; length: 13; size: many; J: TRBJ1-1; D: -
DNA: TGTGCCAGCAGCCAGGGGCCCCTAAATAATTCACCCCTCCACTTT; CDR3: CASSQGPLNNSPLHF; V: TRBV7-6; length: 15; size: few; J: TRBJ1-6; D: -
DNA: TGCAGCATCGACAGGGGCGGGAGTGGGAATGAGCAGTTCTTC; CDR3: CSIDRGGSGNEQFF; V: TRBV29-1; length: 14; size: few; J: TRBJ2-1; D: -
DNA: TGCGCCAGTCTCCCCCGACGAAGCAAAAACATTCAGTACTTC; CDR3: CASLPRRSKNIQYF; V: TRBV5-1; length: 14; size: many; J: TRBJ2-4; D: -
DNA: TGTGCCAGCAGCCCCGCGATACGGAAGAACACCGGGGAGCTGTTTTTT; CDR3: CASSPAIRKNTGELFF; V: TRBV6-2/TRBV6-3; length: 16; size: many; J: TRBJ2-2; D: -
DNA: TGCAGCGTTATACAGGAATCCTACAATGAGCAGTTCTTC; CDR3: CSVIQESYNEQFF; V: TRBV29-1; length: 13; size: few; J: TRBJ2-1; D: -
DNA: TGCAGTGCTAGCAGGACCCAGGGGGTCTTAGAGCAGTACTTC; CDR3: CSASRTQGVLEQYF; V: TRBV20-1; length: 14; size: -; J: TRBJ2-7; D: TRBD1
DNA: TGTGCCAGCAGTTCCCTTTCTCTGGGCACTGAAGCTTTCTTT; CDR3: CASSSLSLGTEAFF; V: TRBV12-3/TRBV12-4; length: 14; size: -; J: TRBJ1-1; D: -
DNA: TGTGCCAGCAGTTTATCCTCTAGCGGGTCCTACGAGCAGTACTTC; CDR3: CASSLSSSGSYEQYF; V: TRBV28; length: 15; size: many; J: TRBJ2-7; D: TRBD2
DNA: TGCAGCGTTGATAGCGGGGTAAGCTCCTACGAGCAGTACTTC; CDR3: CSVDSGVSSYEQYF; V: TRBV29-1; length: 14; size: many; J: TRBJ2-7; D: TRBD2
DNA: TGCGCCAGCACTTCCGGGGAGGGTTTCGCTGAAGCTTTCTTT; CDR3: CASTSGEGFAEAFF; V: TRBV5-1; length: 14; size: -; J: TRBJ1-1; D: -
DNA: TGTGCCAGCAGTTTATTGCTGTGGGAGGACTCCTACAATGAGCAGTTCTTC; CDR3: CASSLLLWEDSYNEQFF; V: TRBV12-3/TRBV12-4; length: 17; size: many; J: TRBJ2-1; D: -
DNA: TGTGCCTGCTCCCGGGACAGGGAGGCCGAGCAGTACTTC; CDR3: CACSRDREAEQYF; V: TRBV30; length: 13; size: many; J: TRBJ2-7; D: TRBD1
DNA: TGTGCCAGCTCACCGCCGACAGGGAACACTGAAGCTTTCTTT; CDR3: CASSPPTGNTEAFF; V: TRBV9; length: 14; size: many; J: TRBJ1-1; D: -
DNA: TGTGCCAGCAGCGTAGGTGGCACAGATACGCAGTATTTT; CDR3: CASSVGGTDTQYF; V: TRBV9; length: 13; size: many; J: TRBJ2-3; D: -
DNA: TGTGCCAGCAGTTACTCGCTTTCATCGAACACTGAAGCTTTCTTT; CDR3: CASSYSLSSNTEAFF; V: TRBV6-6; length: 15; size: many; J: TRBJ1-1; D: -
DNA: TGTGCCAGCAGCCAACTCCGGACAGGGGGACAGCCCCAGCATTTT; CDR3: CASSQLRTGGQPQHF; V: TRBV7-8; length: 15; size: many; J: TRBJ1-5; D: TRBD1
DNA: TGTGCCAGCAGTAGTCGACGGAGTTACAATCAGCCCCAGCATTTT; CDR3: CASSSRRSYNQPQHF; V: TRBV6-1; length: 15; size: many; J: TRBJ1-5; D: -